The subject of this entry is one TCR beta chain. This record comes from a study of shared T cell receptors in the human thymus. V was cut by 1 base and J by 0 bases, with 16 bases left in between. CDR1 is SGHDN, CDR2 FVKESK, per germline. The CDR3 length is 18 residues. The data were produced by immunoSEQ multiplex PCR, yet TCRdb's version contains in-frame clones alone and is incomplete. The table includes hundreds of thousands of clones, approximately 87% detected once. These data also featured in a second study, about human thymus T cells. As that report states: Donors consisted of healthy Finnish infants (having corrective surgery for congenital heart defects). Thymus specimens were resections from corrective heart surgery. Thymic and blood repertoires seemed to show skewed V and J gene use. As related research reported, thymic repertoires overlapped highly among unrelated individuals.

The receptor's source is a boy under two years old with a congenital heart defect. V gene TRBV14 combines with J gene TRBJ2-1, with D unclear. The sample consisted of thymocytes. CDR3 loop: CASSQGDSPLSSYNEQFF. In DNA form, the CDR3 reads TGTGCCAGCAGCCAAGGCGATAGCCCACTCAGCTCCTACAATGAGCAGTTCTTC. The full variable domain, completed using reference TRBV14 and TRBJ2-1, is EAGVTQFPSHSVIEKGQTVTLRCDPISGHDNLYWYRRVMGKEIKFLLHFVKESKQDESGMPNNRFLAERTGGTYSTLKVQPAELEDSGVYFCASSQGDSPLSSYNEQFFGPGTRLTVL.